This T cell receptor beta chain appears in the sequencing data of a study of cytomegalovirus exposure and HLA in healthy donors. Looking at the study overall: Around 80 million unique TCR sequences came from HLA-typed donors in an early release.

Findings of the study overall: Researchers counted around 180 TCR beta chains as cytomegalovirus-associated.

The V gene lost 4 bases and the J gene lost 13 bases, with 15 bases spanning the gap. CDR1 and CDR2 from the germline V gene are SGHNT and YYREEE (reference sequence). CDR3 size: 12 residues. The donors comprised healthy bone marrow donors. The PCR employed 60 Vbeta primers together with 13 Jbeta primers. TCRdb's copy holds only in-frame clones and misses some; the assay was immunoSEQ multiplex PCR. This sample has some 51,000 clones, with about 67% found just once. To note about this clone: Antigen specificity is unknown.

The sequenced sample was PBMCs. The chain has TRBV5-4 and TRBJ2-1; TRBD2 might be the D (6 bases). The receptor was isolated from a man aged 40-49 years in good health and CMV-seropositive. The CDR3 DNA sequence: TGTGCCAGCAGCATGGCGCCGGGACTTCAGTTCTTC. Protein: CASSMAPGLQFF.